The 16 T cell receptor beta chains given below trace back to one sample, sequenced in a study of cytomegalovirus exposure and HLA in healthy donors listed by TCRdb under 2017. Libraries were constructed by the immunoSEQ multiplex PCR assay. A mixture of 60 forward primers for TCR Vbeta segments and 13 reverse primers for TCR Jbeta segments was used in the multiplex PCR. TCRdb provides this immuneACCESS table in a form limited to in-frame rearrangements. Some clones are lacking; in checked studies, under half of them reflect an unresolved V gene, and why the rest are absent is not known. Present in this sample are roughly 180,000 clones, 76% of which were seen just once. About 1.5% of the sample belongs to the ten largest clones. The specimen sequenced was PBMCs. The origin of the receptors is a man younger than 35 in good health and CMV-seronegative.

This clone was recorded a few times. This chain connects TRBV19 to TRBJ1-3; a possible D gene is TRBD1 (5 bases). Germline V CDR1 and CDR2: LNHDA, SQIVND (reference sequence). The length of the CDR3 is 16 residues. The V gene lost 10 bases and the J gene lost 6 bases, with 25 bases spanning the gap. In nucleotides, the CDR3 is TGTGCCACCAAGTTAGGGGAGGGCAGGGCGGCAAACACCATATATTTT. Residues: CATKLGEGRAANTIYF.

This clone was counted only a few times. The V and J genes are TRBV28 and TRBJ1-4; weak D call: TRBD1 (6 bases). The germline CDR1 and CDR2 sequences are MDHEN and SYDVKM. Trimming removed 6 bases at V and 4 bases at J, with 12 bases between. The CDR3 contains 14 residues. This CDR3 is CASRPGQLNEKLFF. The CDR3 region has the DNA TGTGCCAGCAGGCCGGGACAACTTAATGAAAAACTGTTTTTT.

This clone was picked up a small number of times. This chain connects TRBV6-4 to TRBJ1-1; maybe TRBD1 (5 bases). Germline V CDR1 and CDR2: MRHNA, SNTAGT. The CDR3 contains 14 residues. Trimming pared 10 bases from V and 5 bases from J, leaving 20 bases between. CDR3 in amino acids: CATYMAGRRTEAFF. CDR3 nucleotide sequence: TGTGCCACCTACATGGCAGGGCGAAGGACTGAAGCTTTCTTT.

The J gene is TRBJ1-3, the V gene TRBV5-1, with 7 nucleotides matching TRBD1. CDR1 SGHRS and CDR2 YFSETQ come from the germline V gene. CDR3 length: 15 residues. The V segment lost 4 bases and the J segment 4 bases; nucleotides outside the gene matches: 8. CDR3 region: CASSARGESGNTIYF. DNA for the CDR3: TGCGCCAGCAGCGCCAGGGGGGAGAGCGGAAACACCATATATTTT.

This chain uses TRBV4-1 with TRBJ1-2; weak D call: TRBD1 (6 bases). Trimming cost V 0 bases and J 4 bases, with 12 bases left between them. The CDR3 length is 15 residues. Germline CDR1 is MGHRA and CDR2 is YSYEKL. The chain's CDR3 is CASSQDPDSTYGYTF. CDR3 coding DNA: TGCGCCAGCAGCCAAGACCCGGACAGTACCTATGGCTACACCTTC.

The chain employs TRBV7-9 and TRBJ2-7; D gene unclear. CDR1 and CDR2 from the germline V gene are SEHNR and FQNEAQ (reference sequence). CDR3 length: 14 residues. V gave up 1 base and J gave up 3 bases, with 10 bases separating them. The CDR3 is CASSLVSLDYEQYF. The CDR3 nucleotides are TGTGCCAGCAGCTTAGTCTCCTTAGACTACGAGCAGTACTTC.

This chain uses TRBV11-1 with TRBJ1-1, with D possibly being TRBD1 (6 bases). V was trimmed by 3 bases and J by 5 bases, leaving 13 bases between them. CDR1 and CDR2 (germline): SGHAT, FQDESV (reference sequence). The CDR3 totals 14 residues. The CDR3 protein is CASSFAGRGTEAFF. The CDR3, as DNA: TGTGCCAGCAGCTTTGCAGGGAGGGGGACTGAAGCTTTCTTT.

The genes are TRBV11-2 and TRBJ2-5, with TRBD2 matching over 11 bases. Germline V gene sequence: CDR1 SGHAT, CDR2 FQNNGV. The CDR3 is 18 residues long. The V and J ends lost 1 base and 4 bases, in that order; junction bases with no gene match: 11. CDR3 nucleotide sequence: TGTGCCAGCAGCTTAGGAGTTGGTAGCGGGGGGGCAGGAGAGACCCAGTACTTC. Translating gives CASSLGVGSGGAGETQYF.

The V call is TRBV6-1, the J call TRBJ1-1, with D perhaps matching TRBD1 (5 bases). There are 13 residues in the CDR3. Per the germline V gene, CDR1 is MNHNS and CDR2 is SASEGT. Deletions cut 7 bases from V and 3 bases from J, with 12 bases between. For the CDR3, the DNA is TGTGCCAGCAAAGGGGATACACACACTGAAGCTTTCTTT. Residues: CASKGDTHTEAFF.

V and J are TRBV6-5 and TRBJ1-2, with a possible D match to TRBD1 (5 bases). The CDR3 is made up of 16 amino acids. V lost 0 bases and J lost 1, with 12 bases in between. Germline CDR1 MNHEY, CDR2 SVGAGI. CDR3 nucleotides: TGTGCCAGCAGTTACTCTAAGGGCAGGGTTAACTATGGCTACACCTTC. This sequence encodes CASSYSKGRVNYGYTF.

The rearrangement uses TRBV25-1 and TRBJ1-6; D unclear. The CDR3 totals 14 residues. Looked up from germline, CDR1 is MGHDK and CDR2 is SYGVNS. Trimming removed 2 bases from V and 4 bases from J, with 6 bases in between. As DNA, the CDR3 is TGTGCCAGCAGTGAAACGGGGTATAATTCACCCCTCCACTTT. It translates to CASSETGYNSPLHF.

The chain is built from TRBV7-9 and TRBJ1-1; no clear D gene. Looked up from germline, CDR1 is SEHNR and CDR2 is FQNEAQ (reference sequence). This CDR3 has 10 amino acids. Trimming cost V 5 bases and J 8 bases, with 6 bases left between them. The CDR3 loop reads CASSPSEAFF. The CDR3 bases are TGTGCCAGCAGCCCCTCGGAAGCTTTCTTT.

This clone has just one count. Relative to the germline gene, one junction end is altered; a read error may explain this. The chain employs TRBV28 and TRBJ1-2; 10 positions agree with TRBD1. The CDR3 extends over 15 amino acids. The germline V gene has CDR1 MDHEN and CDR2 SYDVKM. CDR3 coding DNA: TGTGCCAGCAGTCCGCGACAGGGGGCATCGGGGGGCTACCCCTTC. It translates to CASSPRQGASGGYPF.

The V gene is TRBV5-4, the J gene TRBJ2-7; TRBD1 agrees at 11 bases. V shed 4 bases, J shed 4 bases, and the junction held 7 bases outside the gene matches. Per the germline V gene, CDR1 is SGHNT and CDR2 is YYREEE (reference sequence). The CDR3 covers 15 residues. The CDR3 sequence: CASSPRTGGVYEQYF. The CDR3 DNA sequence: TGTGCCAGCAGCCCGCGGACAGGGGGCGTTTACGAGCAGTACTTC. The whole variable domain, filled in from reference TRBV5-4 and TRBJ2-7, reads ETGVTQSPTHLIKTRGQQVTLRCSSQSGHNTVSWYQQALGQGPQFIFQYYREEENGRGNFPPRFSGLQFPNYSSELNVNALELDDSALYLCASSPRTGGVYEQYFGPGTRLTVT.

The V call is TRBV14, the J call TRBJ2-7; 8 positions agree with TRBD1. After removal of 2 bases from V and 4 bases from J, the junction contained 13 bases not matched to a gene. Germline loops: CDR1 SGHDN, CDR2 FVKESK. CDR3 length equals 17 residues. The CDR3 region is CASSQPPARTGKYEQYF. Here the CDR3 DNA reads TGTGCCAGCAGCCAACCCCCCGCTAGGACAGGGAAGTACGAGCAGTACTTC. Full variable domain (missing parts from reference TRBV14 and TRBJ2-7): EAGVTQFPSHSVIEKGQTVTLRCDPISGHDNLYWYRRVMGKEIKFLLHFVKESKQDESGMPNNRFLAERTGGTYSTLKVQPAELEDSGVYFCASSQPPARTGKYEQYFGPGTRLTVT.

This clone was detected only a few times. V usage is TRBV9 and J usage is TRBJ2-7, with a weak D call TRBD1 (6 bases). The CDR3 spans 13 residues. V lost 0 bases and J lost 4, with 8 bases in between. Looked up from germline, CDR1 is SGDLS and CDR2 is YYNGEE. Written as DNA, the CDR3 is TGTGCCAGCAGCGTAGAACAGGGATACGAGCAGTACTTC. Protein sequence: CASSVEQGYEQYF.